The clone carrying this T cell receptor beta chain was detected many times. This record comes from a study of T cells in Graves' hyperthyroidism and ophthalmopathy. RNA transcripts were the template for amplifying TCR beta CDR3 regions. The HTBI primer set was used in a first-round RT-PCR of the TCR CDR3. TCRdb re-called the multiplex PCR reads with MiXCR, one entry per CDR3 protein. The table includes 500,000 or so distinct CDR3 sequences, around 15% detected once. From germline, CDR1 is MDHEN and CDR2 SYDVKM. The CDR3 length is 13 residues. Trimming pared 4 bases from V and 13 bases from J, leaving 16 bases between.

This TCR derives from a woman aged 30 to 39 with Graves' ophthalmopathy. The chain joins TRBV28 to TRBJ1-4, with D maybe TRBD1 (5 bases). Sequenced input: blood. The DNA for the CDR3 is TGTGCCAGCAGTTCAGGGTCCTTCTCTATACTGTTTTTT. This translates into CASSSGSFSILFF.